This T cell receptor beta chain stems from a study of blood T cell repertoires in COVID-19 (dated by TCRdb to 2018 to 2020). As for the study more broadly: Samples covering the acute and convalescent phases of COVID-19 were provided by collaborators in the United States, Italy and Spain. The material from the prospective study consisted of cDNA or gDNA derived from T cells, B-cell-depleted T cells, or PBMCs. Deeply sampled blood TCRbeta repertoires from subjects exposed to, actively infected with, or recovered from COVID-19 were included in the dataset. The repertoires were released in a freely available public database intended as a resource for research on the immune response to SARS-CoV-2. Samples came from the ongoing ImmuneRACE study (first 160 participants) plus 1,254 subjects from 6 global collaborators. The sample metadata nearly always contained a de-identified subject ID, COVID-19 status, age in years and sex. Where available, HLA class I and class II types were taken from metadata supplied by the sample provider and were not determined by assay-based typing.

Each collaborating institution followed its own protocols to collect whole blood in K2EDTA tubes. For TCRbeta analysis, collaborator samples were shipped as frozen whole blood, as isolated PBMCs, or as DNA extracted from either sample type. TCRbeta CDR3 regions were amplified from genomic DNA using the immunoSEQ Assay, a bias-controlled multiplex PCR. The paper's processing steps were these. Nucleated cell counts per sample were estimated from amplification of reference gene primers within the assay. Sequence reads were collapsed and filtered to measure the absolute abundance of every unique TCRbeta CDR3 rearrangement. For each sample, productive Simpson clonality was calculated by taking the square root of Simpson's diversity index across productive rearrangements. The table was pulled from immuneACCESS by TCRdb, which kept in-frame rearrangements only. Such tables lose some clones; where checked, under half of the loss comes from unresolved V genes, and the rest has no known cause. The V and J calls and the clone size are those of that table, but D and trimming were determined from the DNA. The sample records 200,000 to 300,000 clones, just under 85% of which are singletons. The ten biggest clones cover over 7.5% of the sample.

Study-wide findings and limitations: The quantity of clinical and demographic metadata differed by source and by participant and was supplied without curation.

A note on this clone: Which antigen it targets is not known. No per-base quality is available; no much larger clone lies one base away.

Reading from cysteine to phenylalanine, the CDR3 counts 15 amino acids. Only the CDR3 region is kept as DNA, spanning 45 bases read in frame from base 1. V is pruned by 1 base and J by 3 bases, leaving 4 bases of the junction without a gene match. CDR1 LGHDT and CDR2 YNNKEL were looked up in the germline V gene (reference sequence). Specimen: peripheral blood. The receptor was derived from a woman of 80 years or more with acute or convalescent COVID-19. The chain is encoded by TRBV3-1 (or the pseudogene TRBV3-2) joined to TRBJ2-7, with 9 bases matching TRBD1. CDR3 sequence: CASSQGGQGIYEQYF. The DNA reads as follows: TGTGCCAGCAGCCAAGGGGGACAGGGAATCTACGAGCAGTACTTC.